The next 23 T cell receptor beta chains were all read from a single sample in a study of blood T cell repertoires in COVID-19. Clones were sequenced by immunoSEQ multiplex PCR, and TCRdb holds only the in-frame ones, with some missing. The sample shows 140,000 to 150,000 clones, nearly 90% of them seen only once. The sequenced sample consisted of peripheral blood. The receptors were sampled from a man between 65 and 79 years old with acute or convalescent COVID-19.

The chain carries TRBV19 and TRBJ2-7; 9 positions match TRBD2. This CDR3 region has 15 residues. The V gene end was trimmed by 4 bases and the J gene end by 4 bases; junction bases not matched to a gene: 8. The germline CDR1 and CDR2 sequences are LNHDA and SQIVND (reference sequence). The CDR3 DNA reads TGTGCCAGTAGTACCGGGACTAGCAACCTTTACGAGCAGTACTTC. It is translated as CASSTGTSNLYEQYF.

The chain combines TRBV10-3 with TRBJ1-3; a weak D match, TRBD1 (6 bases). V was clipped by 4 bases and J by 1 base, with 14 bases between them. This CDR3 comprises 16 residues. Germline V gene lookup returns CDR1 ENHRY and CDR2 SYGVKD. CDR3 loop: CAISGRTATSGNTIYF. The CDR3 DNA sequence: TGTGCCATCAGTGGGCGGACAGCAACGTCTGGAAACACCATATATTTT.

This rearrangement joins TRBV29-1 to TRBJ1-6; tentative D call: TRBD1 (6 bases). This CDR3 region has 13 residues. Trimming removed 7 bases at V and 3 bases at J, with 10 bases between. In germline, CDR1 is SQVTM, CDR2 ANQGSEA. The CDR3 region has the DNA TGCAGCGCCTCACAGGGCTATAATTCACCCCTCCACTTT. Translating it yields CSASQGYNSPLHF.

The V call is TRBV6-6, the J call TRBJ2-3; TRBD1 matches 9 bases. CDR1 MNHNY and CDR2 SVGAGI come from the germline V gene (reference sequence). CDR3 size: 14 residues. V lost 6 bases, J lost 3 bases, and 4 bases stayed unmatched. CDR3: CASRTTGGTDTQYF. CDR3 coding DNA: TGTGCCAGCAGGACGACAGGGGGAACAGATACGCAGTATTTT.

The chain combines TRBV3-1 (or the pseudogene TRBV3-2) with TRBJ2-1; 8 bases fit TRBD2. The CDR3 consists of 15 residues. Per germline, CDR1 LGHDT and CDR2 YNNKEL (reference sequence). V trimming: 4 bases; J trimming: 4 bases; junction bases outside the gene matches: 6. CDR3 in DNA: TGTGCCAGCAGCCCCTCCAGCGGGGGTTACAATGAGCAGTTCTTC. The encoded protein is CASSPSSGGYNEQFF.

The chain links TRBV6-1 to TRBJ2-5; D gene ambiguous. Looked up from germline, CDR1 is MNHNS and CDR2 is SASEGT. This CDR3 is 12 amino acids long. Trimming removed 2 bases from V and 5 bases from J, with 6 bases in between. CDR3 nucleotide sequence: TGTGCCAGCAGTGAAATCGGGGAGACCCAGTACTTC. It yields the protein CASSEIGETQYF.

The CDR3 protein is CASGQGRNEQYF. The CDR3 region has the DNA TGTGCCAGCGGACAGGGGCGGAACGAGCAGTACTTC. The rearrangement uses TRBV6-5 and TRBJ2-7; TRBD1 agrees at 9 bases. Germline CDR1 MNHEY, CDR2 SVGAGI. This CDR3 contains 12 residues. Trimming cost V 8 bases and J 5 bases; bases outside gene matches: 4.

CDR3 sequence (DNA): TGTGCCACCAGTGGAACAGGGGAGACAGATACGCAGTATTTT. Translation: CATSGTGETDTQYF. The chain combines TRBV24-1 with TRBJ2-3, with 7 bases matching TRBD1. In germline, CDR1 is KGHDR, CDR2 SFDVKD. V dropped 5 bases and J dropped 3; count of bases not matched to a gene: 4. This CDR3 is built from 14 residues.

The chain joins TRBV11-2 to TRBJ1-6; tentatively, D is TRBD1 (5 bases). The V and J ends lost 3 bases and 6 bases respectively, with 15 bases between them. The CDR3 covers 16 residues. Per the germline V gene, CDR1 is SGHAT and CDR2 is FQNNGV. Written as DNA, the CDR3 is TGTGCCAGCAGCTTCACTTCCAGGGCACGTAATTCACCCCTCCACTTT. It translates to CASSFTSRARNSPLHF.

The rearrangement links TRBV27 to TRBJ2-7; TRBD2 matches 13 bases. In germline, CDR1 is MNHEY, CDR2 SMNVEV (reference sequence). V lost 4 bases to trimming and J lost 6 bases; unmatched junction nucleotides: 3. CDR3 length: 14 residues. The chain's CDR3 is CASSSGLAGSEQYF. CDR3 DNA: TGTGCCAGCAGTTCGGGACTAGCGGGATCCGAGCAGTACTTC.

Turning to this clone: Within the sample, other DNA sequences also encode this same CDR3. The chain joins TRBV7-2 to TRBJ1-2, with D perhaps TRBD1 (5 bases). CDR1 and CDR2 (germline): SGHTA, FQGNSA. The CDR3 sequence is 14 residues long. Between the trimmed V and J ends, which lost 7 bases and 0 bases, there was a span of 12 bases. The CDR3 sequence: CASTPGGSNYGYTF. The CDR3 nucleotides read TGTGCCAGCACCCCCGGGGGGTCTAACTATGGCTACACCTTC.

The J gene is TRBJ2-2, the V gene TRBV14; D is uncertain. Trimming removed 0 bases at V and 4 bases at J, with 6 bases between. Per the germline V gene, CDR1 is SGHDN and CDR2 is FVKESK. The CDR3 loop spans 14 amino acids. The CDR3 here is CASSQEIRTGELFF. The CDR3, as DNA: TGTGCCAGCAGCCAAGAAATCCGCACCGGGGAGCTGTTTTTT. The full variable domain, its missing parts supplied by reference TRBV14 and TRBJ2-2, is EAGVTQFPSHSVIEKGQTVTLRCDPISGHDNLYWYRRVMGKEIKFLLHFVKESKQDESGMPNNRFLAERTGGTYSTLKVQPAELEDSGVYFCASSQEIRTGELFFGEGSRLTVL.

This sequence joins TRBV5-1 and TRBJ2-3, with 8 bases lining up with TRBD1. Germline V gene data show CDR1 as SGHRS and CDR2 as YFSETQ. This CDR3 contains 15 residues. V dropped 4 bases and J dropped 4; count of bases not matched to a gene: 8. The CDR3 coding sequence is TGCGCCAGCAGCCGCATCGGGACAGGAGCAGATACGCAGTATTTT. Translating it yields CASSRIGTGADTQYF.

The chain links TRBV27 to TRBJ1-2, with TRBD1 matching 8 bases. Trimming removed 5 bases from V and 4 bases from J; junction bases left unmatched: 6. Germline lookup yields CDR1 MNHEY and CDR2 SMNVEV (reference sequence). The CDR3 is 14 amino acids. The CDR3 bases are TGTGCCAGCAGTCAGGACAGGGATTTCTATGGCTACACCTTC. It specifies CASSQDRDFYGYTF.

This chain joins TRBV27 and TRBJ2-7; 7 nucleotides match TRBD1. The V segment lost 5 bases and the J segment 6 bases; nucleotides outside the gene matches: 13. The CDR3 totals 15 residues. Germline CDR1 MNHEY, CDR2 SMNVEV (reference sequence). The CDR3 is CASSMTGPFGAEQYF. In DNA, the CDR3 is TGTGCCAGCAGTATGACAGGGCCGTTTGGGGCCGAGCAGTACTTC.

The chain carries TRBV10-1 and TRBJ2-3; 9 bases line up with TRBD1. The V gene's germline CDR1 is WNHNN and CDR2 SYGVQD (reference sequence). V was clipped by 6 bases and J by 6 bases; unmatched bases: 7. This CDR3 is built from 14 residues. Written as DNA, the CDR3 is TGCGCCAGCAGCCCGGGACAGGGTGGGGATACGCAGTATTTT. It is translated as CASSPGQGGDTQYF.

This chain joins TRBV28 and TRBJ2-1, with 8 bases matching TRBD1. Trimming at V came to 3 bases and at J to 7 bases, leaving 8 bases not matched to a gene. There are 15 residues in the CDR3. Germline-derived CDR1 and CDR2 are MDHEN and SYDVKM. CDR3 protein: CASSLFQGAGNEQFF. For the CDR3, the DNA is TGTGCCAGCAGTTTGTTCCAGGGGGCAGGGAATGAGCAGTTCTTC.

There are many counts of this clone. The chain recombines TRBV5-1 with TRBJ2-2; weak D call: TRBD2 (5 bases). Trimming cost V 0 bases and J 7 bases, with 13 bases left between them. Per germline, CDR1 SGHRS and CDR2 YFSETQ. The CDR3 is 15 residues long. Written as DNA, the CDR3 is TGCGCCAGCAGCTTGGGAAGGGCGGGTGGCGGGGAGCTGTTTTTT. Its protein is CASSLGRAGGGELFF.

The V call is TRBV15, the J call TRBJ2-7, with D hard to call. V lost 5 bases, J lost 2 bases, and 7 bases lay in between. The germline V gene encodes CDR1 LNHNV and CDR2 YYDKDF (reference sequence). The CDR3 sequence is 12 residues long. CDR3 loop: CATSLNTYEQYF. The CDR3 nucleotides read TGTGCCACCAGCCTCAACACCTACGAGCAGTACTTC.

The chain has TRBV5-5 and TRBJ2-2; tentative D call: TRBD2 (6 bases). Trimming removed 4 bases from V and 0 bases from J, with 13 bases in between. The CDR3 has 16 amino acids. CDR1 and CDR2 (germline): SGHKS, YYEKEE (reference sequence). The CDR3 DNA reads TGTGCCAGCAGCCCGGACTACAACGCGAACACCGGGGAGCTGTTTTTT. Amino acid sequence: CASSPDYNANTGELFF.

The chain couples TRBV29-1 to TRBJ2-7; 12 bases match TRBD1. Germline V gives CDR1 SQVTM, CDR2 ANQGSEA. There are 14 residues in the CDR3. Trimming took 6 bases from V and 1 from J; bases not matched to a gene: 4. CDR3 DNA sequence: TGCAGCGTCTTGGGACAGGGGGCGTCCTACGAGCAGTACTTC. Translation: CSVLGQGASYEQYF.

The chain uses TRBV25-1 and TRBJ1-5; 7 bases line up with TRBD1. V lost 2 bases to trimming and J lost 5 bases; unmatched junction nucleotides: 12. The CDR3 extends over 17 amino acids. Germline V CDR1 and CDR2: MGHDK, SYGVNS. CDR3 nucleotides: TGTGCCAGCAGTGAACATCTAGACAGGGTCCCTTATCAGCCCCAGCATTTT. Its translation: CASSEHLDRVPYQPQHF.

The rearrangement joins TRBV11-2 to TRBJ2-1, with D possibly TRBD1 on 5 matching bases. CDR3 size: 14 residues. Germline CDR1 is SGHAT and CDR2 is FQNNGV. V was shortened by 5 bases and J by 6 bases, with 14 bases between the two germline ends. CDR3 nucleotide sequence: TGTGCCAGCAGCCAAACACAGGTATTCAATGAGCAGTTCTTC. It specifies CASSQTQVFNEQFF. The variable domain in full, completed from reference TRBV11-2 and TRBJ2-1, reads EAGVAQSPRYKIIEKRQSVAFWCNPISGHATLYWYQQILGQGPKLLIQFQNNGVVDDSQLPKDRFSAERLKGVDSTLKIQPAKLEDSAVYLCASSQTQVFNEQFFGPGTRLTVL.